The 3 T cell receptor beta chains listed next were all sequenced from one sample in a study of tumor and adjacent non-tumor tissue in lung cancer. TCRbeta libraries were built with three rounds of nested PCR, modified from ARM-PCR. From the multiplex PCR reads, TCRdb called clonotypes with MiXCR, one entry per CDR3 protein. The table has 68,000 or so distinct CDR3 sequences, 50% to 60% seen once. RNA was extracted from bulk tissue without any cell sorting. Sequenced material: lung tumor tissue. These receptors originate from a man in his fifties or sixties with non-small cell lung cancer.

Points on this clonotype: As the CDR3 is not closed by the conserved phenylalanine or tryptophan, this likely results from a read error. CDR3 sequence reads: CASSLLVNYNEQFI. As DNA, the CDR3 is TGTGCCAGCAGTCTACTAGTGAATTACAATGAGCAGTTCATC. V and J are TRBV11-1 and TRBJ2-1, with D possibly being TRBD2 (5 bases). From germline, CDR1 is SGHAT and CDR2 FQDESV (reference sequence). Trimming took off 6 bases at V and 4 bases at J, with 13 bases between the two ends. The CDR3 totals 14 residues.

Concerning this clonotype: The junction differs from germline at one of its ends, possibly a read error. J is TRBJ2-3 and V is TRBV7-8; D is uncertain. Germline assignment: CDR1 SGHVS and CDR2 FQNEAQ. The CDR3 sequence is 12 residues long. The CDR3 sequence: CASSHGTDRQYF. CDR3 nucleotides: TGTGCCAGCAGCCACGGCACAGATAGGCAGTATTTT.

As to this clonotype: One junction end does not reproduce the germline sequence, and a read error may be involved. The chain couples TRBV28 to TRBJ2-2; maybe TRBD2 (5 bases). Germline assignment: CDR1 MDHEN and CDR2 SYDVKM. The CDR3 loop spans 13 amino acids. In DNA form, the CDR3 reads TGTGCCTGCAGCGTCCCTGGGCCCGGGGAACTGTTTTTT. Its protein product is CACSVPGPGELFF.